This record looks at one TCR beta chain sequence and its context. The target antigen is unknown. Libraries were prepared by immunoSEQ multiplex PCR; TCRdb keeps only in-frame clonotypes and omits some of them. This repertoire shows nearly 1,000,000 clones, more than 75% found once; its top ten account for roughly 1.5%. Only Caucasian adults living in Nashville, Tennessee served as donors. The sample is drawn from a study of shared clonotypes between healthy human individuals. About the research overall: Donors consisted of two women and three men between 18 and 49. Study-wide results and caveats: The represented genetic and exposure-history diversity was limited by the small number of donors.

The sample was memory CD4+ T cells sorted from blood. Subset meaning: CD45RA-negative fraction. The source of this sequence is a man aged 18 to 35 in good health.

CDR3: CASSRTAEGYRKETQYF. CDR3 bases: TGTGCCAGCAGCCGGACGGCCGAAGGTTACAGAAAAGAGACCCAGTACTTC. This sequence joins TRBV7-2 and TRBJ2-5, with D unresolved. Germline assignment: CDR1 SGHTA and CDR2 FQGNSA. Trimming pared 5 bases from V and 3 bases from J, leaving 22 bases between. This CDR3 spans 17 amino acids.